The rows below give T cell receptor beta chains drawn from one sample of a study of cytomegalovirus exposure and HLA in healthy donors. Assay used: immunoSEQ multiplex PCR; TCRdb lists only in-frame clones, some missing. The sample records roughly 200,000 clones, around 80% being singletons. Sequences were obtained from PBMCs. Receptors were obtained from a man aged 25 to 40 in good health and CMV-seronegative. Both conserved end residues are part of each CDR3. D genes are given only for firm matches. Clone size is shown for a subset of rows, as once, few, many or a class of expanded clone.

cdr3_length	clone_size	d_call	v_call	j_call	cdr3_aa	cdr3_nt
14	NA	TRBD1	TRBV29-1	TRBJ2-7	CRAMFGQGAYEQYF	TGCAGGGCTATGTTTGGACAGGGGGCCTACGAGCAGTACTTC
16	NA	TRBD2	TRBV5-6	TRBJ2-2	CASSLLSGDDTGELFF	TGTGCCAGCAGCTTGCTTAGCGGGGACGACACCGGGGAGCTGTTTTTT
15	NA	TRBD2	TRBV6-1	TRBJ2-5	CASGLAGNKQETQYF	TGTGCCAGCGGTCTAGCGGGGAATAAACAAGAGACCCAGTACTTC
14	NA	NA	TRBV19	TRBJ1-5	CASSVQAGYQPQHF	TGTGCCAGTAGTGTCCAGGCGGGTTATCAGCCCCAGCATTTT
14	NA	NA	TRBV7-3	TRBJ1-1	CASSLTTGNTEAFF	TGTGCCAGCAGCTTAACTACAGGGAACACTGAAGCTTTCTTT
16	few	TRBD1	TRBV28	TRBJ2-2	CASSTGTGTNTGELFF	TGTGCCAGCAGCACCGGGACAGGGACGAACACCGGGGAGCTGTTTTTT
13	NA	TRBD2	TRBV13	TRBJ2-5	CASSTQRGETQYF	TGTGCCAGCAGCACACAGCGGGGGGAGACCCAGTACTTC
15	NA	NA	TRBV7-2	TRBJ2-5	CASSPLPRFGETQYF	TGTGCCAGCAGCCCCCTCCCCAGGTTTGGAGAGACCCAGTACTTC
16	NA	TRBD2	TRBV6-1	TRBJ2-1	CASSEMTSGVYNEQFF	TGTGCCAGCAGTGAAATGACTAGCGGGGTTTACAATGAGCAGTTCTTC
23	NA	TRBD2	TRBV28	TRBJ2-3	CASSLIRPGDFTGALWGEGTQYF	TGTGCCAGCAGTTTAATTCGCCCCGGAGACTTCACCGGTGCGCTATGGGGGGAGGGGACGCAGTATTTT
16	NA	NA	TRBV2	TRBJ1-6	CASFYRQSSYNSPLHF	TGTGCCAGCTTCTATCGACAGAGCTCCTATAATTCACCCCTCCACTTT
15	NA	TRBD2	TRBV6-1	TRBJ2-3	CASNPRGGAADTQYF	TGTGCCAGCAACCCACGCGGGGGGGCAGCAGATACGCAGTATTTT
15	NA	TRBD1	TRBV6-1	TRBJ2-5	CASSERTGYVGTQYF	TGTGCCAGCAGTGAAAGGACAGGATATGTAGGGACCCAGTACTTC
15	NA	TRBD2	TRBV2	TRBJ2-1	CASRLLAGNYNEQFF	TGTGCCAGCCGACTTCTAGCGGGGAATTACAATGAGCAGTTCTTC
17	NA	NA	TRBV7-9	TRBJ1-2	CASSLAGEPTAGDGYTF	TGTGCCAGCAGCTTAGCTGGGGAACCGACGGCGGGGGATGGCTACACCTTC
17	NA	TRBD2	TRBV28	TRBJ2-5	CASSFRLSGTPGETQYF	TGTGCCAGCAGTTTTCGCCTTAGCGGGACGCCCGGGGAGACCCAGTACTTC
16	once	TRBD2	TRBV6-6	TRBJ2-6	CASTLSGGSGANVLTF	TGTGCCAGTACGCTTAGCGGGGGCTCTGGGGCCAACGTCCTGACTTTC
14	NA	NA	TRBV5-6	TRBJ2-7	CASSLDSLTYEQYF	TGTGCCAGCAGCCTAGACAGTCTTACCTACGAGCAGTACTTC
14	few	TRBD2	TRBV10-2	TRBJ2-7	CASSDTGGKYEQYF	TGCGCCAGCAGTGATACGGGGGGGAAATACGAGCAGTACTTC
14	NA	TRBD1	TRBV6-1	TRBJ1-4	CASSEGGQYEKLFF	TGTGCCAGCAGTGAAGGGGGACAGTATGAAAAACTGTTTTTT
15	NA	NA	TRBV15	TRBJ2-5	CATSVPGGPGETQYF	TGTGCCACCAGCGTCCCCGGGGGGCCGGGAGAGACCCAGTACTTC
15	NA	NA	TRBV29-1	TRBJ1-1	CSVAPIGAADPEAFF	TGCAGCGTCGCACCAATTGGGGCTGCCGACCCTGAAGCTTTCTTT
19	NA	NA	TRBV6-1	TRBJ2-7	CASSEAQGRGFLGSYEQYF	TGTGCCAGCAGTGAAGCACAGGGACGAGGGTTTCTAGGGTCCTACGAGCAGTACTTC